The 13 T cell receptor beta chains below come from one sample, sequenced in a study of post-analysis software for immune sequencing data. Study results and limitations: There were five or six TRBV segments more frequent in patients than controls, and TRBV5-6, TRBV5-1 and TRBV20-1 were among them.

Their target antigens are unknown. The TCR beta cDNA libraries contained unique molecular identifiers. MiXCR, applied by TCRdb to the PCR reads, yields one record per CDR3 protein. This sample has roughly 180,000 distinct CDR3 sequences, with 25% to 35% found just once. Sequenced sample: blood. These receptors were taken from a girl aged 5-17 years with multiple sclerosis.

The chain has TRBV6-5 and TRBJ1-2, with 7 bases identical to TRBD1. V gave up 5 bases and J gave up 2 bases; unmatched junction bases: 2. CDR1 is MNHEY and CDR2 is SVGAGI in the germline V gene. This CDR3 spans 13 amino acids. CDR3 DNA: TGTGCCAGCAGTCTGACAGGGAACTATGGCTACACCTTC. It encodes CASSLTGNYGYTF.

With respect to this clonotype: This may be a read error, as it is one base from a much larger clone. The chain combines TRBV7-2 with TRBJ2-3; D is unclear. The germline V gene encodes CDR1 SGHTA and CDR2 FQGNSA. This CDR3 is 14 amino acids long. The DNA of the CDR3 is TGTGCCAACAGCTTAATGAGACACACAGATACGCAGTATTTT. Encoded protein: CANSLMRHTDTQYF.

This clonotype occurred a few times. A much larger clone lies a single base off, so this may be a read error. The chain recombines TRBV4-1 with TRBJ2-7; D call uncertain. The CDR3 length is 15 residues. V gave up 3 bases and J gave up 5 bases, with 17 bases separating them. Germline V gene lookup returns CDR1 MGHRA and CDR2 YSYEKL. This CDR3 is CASSHALGGPHEQYF. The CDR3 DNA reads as TGCGCCAGCAGCCATGCCCTAGGTGGGCCCCACGAGCAGTACTTC.

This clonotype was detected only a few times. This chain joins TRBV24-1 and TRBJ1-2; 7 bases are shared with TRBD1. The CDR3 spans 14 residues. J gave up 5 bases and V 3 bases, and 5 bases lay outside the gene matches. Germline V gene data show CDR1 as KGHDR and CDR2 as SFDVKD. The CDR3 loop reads CATSDAGTEYGYTF. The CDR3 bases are TGTGCCACCAGTGATGCCGGGACAGAATATGGCTACACCTTC.

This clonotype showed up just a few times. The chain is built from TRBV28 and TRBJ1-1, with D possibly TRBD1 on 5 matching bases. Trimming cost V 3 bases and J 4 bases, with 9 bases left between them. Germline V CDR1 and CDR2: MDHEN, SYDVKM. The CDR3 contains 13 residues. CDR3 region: CASSLGRFTEAFF. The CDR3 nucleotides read TGTGCCAGCAGTTTGGGACGGTTCACTGAAGCTTTCTTT.

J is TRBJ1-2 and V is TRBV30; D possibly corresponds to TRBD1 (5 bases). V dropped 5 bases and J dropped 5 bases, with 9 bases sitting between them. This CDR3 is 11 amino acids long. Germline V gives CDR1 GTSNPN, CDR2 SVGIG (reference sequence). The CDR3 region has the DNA TGTGCCTGGGGGACTGGTTATGGCTACACCTTC. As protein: CAWGTGYGYTF.

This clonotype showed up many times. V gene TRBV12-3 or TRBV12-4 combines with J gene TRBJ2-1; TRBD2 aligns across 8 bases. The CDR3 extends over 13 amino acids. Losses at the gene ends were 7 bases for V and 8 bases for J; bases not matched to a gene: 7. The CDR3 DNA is TGTGCCAGCAAGGGGACTAGGGGCCATGAGCAGTTCTTC. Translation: CASKGTRGHEQFF.

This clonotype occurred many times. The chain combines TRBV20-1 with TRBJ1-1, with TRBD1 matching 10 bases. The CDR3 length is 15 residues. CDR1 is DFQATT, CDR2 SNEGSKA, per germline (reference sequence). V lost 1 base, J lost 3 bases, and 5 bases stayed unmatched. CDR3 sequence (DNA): TGCAGTGCTAGAGTGCCTGGGACAGGGGACACTGAAGCTTTCTTT. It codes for CSARVPGTGDTEAFF.

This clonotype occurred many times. DNA for the CDR3: TGCGCCAGCAGCACCGGGACAGGGGGAACTGAAGCTTTCTTT. It yields the protein CASSTGTGGTEAFF. The chain uses TRBV5-1 and TRBJ1-1, with TRBD1 matching 11 bases. Germline CDR1 SGHRS, CDR2 YFSETQ. The CDR3 is made up of 14 amino acids. The V and J ends lost 4 bases and 5 bases, in that order; junction bases with no gene match: 4. Filled out from reference TRBV5-1 and TRBJ1-1, the complete variable domain reads KAGVTQTPRYLIKTRGQQVTLSCSPISGHRSVSWYQQTPGQGLQFLFEYFSETQRNKGNFPGRFSGRQFSNSRSEMNVSTLELGDSALYLCASSTGTGGTEAFFGQGTRLTVV.

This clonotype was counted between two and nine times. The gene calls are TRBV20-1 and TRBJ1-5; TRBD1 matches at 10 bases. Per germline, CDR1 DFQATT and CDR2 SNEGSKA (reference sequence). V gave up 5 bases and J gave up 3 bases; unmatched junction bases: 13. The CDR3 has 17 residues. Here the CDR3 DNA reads TGCAGTGCTGTAGATGGGAGGGACAGGGGTTTCAATCAGCCCCAGCATTTT. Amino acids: CSAVDGRDRGFNQPQHF.

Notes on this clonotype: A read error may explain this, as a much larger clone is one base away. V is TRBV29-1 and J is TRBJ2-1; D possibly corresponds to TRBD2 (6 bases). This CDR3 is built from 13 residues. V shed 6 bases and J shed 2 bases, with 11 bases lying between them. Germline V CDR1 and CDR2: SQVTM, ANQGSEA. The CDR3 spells CSVRLVTYNEQFF. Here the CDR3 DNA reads TGCAGCGTAAGACTAGTAACCTACAATGAGCAGTTCTTC.

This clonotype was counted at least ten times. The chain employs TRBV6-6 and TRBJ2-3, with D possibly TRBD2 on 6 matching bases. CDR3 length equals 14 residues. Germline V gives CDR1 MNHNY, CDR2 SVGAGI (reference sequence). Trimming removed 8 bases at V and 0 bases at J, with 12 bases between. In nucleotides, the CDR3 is TGTGCCAGCGGGGACTTAGGAAGCACAGATACGCAGTATTTT. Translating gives CASGDLGSTDTQYF.

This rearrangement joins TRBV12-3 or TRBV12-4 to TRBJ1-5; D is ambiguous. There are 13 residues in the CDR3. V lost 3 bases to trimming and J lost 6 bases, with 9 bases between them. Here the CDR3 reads CASSFGESQPQHF. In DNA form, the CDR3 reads TGTGCCAGCAGTTTTGGGGAGAGTCAGCCCCAGCATTTT.